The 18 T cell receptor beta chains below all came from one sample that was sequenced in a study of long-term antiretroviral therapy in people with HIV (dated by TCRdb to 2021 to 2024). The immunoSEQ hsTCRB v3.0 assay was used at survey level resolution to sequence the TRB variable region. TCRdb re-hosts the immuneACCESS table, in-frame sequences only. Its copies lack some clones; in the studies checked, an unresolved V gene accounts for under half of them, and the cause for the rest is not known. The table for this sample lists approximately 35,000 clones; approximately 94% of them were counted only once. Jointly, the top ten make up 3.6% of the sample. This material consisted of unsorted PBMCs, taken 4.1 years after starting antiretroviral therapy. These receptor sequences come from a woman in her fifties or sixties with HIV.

CDR3 nucleotides: TGTGCCAGCAACCCTACGGGTTCGGAGTATGAGCAGTTCTTC. It encodes CASNPTGSEYEQFF. This rearrangement joins TRBV2 to TRBJ2-1, with unresolved D. Germline CDR1 reads SNHLY; CDR2 reads FYNNEI. The CDR3 contains 14 residues. Trimming removed 7 bases from V and 8 bases from J, with 18 bases in between.

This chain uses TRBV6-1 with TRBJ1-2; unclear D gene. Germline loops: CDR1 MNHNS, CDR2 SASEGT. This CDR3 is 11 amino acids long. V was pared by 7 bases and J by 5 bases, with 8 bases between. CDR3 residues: CASTPSYGYTF. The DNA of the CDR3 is TGTGCCAGCACCCCCTCTTATGGCTACACCTTC.

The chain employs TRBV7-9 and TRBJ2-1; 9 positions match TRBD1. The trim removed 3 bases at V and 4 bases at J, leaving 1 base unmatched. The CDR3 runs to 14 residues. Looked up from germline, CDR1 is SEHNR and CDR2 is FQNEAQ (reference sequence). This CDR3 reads CASSLTGGYNEQFF. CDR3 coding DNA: TGTGCCAGCAGCTTGACAGGGGGGTACAATGAGCAGTTCTTC.

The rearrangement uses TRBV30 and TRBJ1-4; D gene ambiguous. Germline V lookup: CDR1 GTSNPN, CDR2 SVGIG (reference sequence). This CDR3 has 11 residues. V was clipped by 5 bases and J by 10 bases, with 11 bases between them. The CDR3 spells CAWFRAGKLFF. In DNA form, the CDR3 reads TGTGCCTGGTTTAGGGCGGGAAAACTGTTTTTT.

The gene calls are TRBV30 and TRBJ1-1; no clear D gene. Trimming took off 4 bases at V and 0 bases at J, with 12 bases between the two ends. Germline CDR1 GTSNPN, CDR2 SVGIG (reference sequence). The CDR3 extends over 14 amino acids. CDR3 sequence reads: CAWTDNPMNTEAFF. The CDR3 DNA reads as TGTGCCTGGACGGATAACCCTATGAACACTGAAGCTTTCTTT.

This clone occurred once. CDR3: CASSMGQAFNYGYTF. CDR3 DNA: TGTGCCAGTAGTATGGGACAGGCCTTTAACTATGGCTACACCTTC. This chain joins TRBV19 and TRBJ1-2; 8 nucleotides align to TRBD1. The V and J ends lost 3 bases and 1 base, in that order; junction bases with no gene match: 4. In germline, CDR1 is LNHDA, CDR2 SQIVND (reference sequence). The CDR3 spans 15 residues.

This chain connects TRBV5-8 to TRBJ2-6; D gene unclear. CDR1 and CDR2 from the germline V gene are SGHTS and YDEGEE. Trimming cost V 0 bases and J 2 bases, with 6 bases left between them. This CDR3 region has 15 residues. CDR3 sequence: CASSLGPAGANVLTF. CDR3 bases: TGTGCCAGCAGCTTGGGTCCGGCTGGGGCCAACGTCCTGACTTTC.

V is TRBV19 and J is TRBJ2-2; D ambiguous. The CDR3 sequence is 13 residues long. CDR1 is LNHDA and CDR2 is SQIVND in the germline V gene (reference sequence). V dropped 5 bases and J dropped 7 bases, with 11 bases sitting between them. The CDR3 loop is CASSVRIGGELFF. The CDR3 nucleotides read TGTGCCAGTAGTGTCCGGATTGGCGGGGAGCTGTTTTTT.

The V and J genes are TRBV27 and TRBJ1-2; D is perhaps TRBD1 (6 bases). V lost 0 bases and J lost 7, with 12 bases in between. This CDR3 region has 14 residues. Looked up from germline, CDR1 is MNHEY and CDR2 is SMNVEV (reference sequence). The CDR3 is CASSLSSGASGYTF. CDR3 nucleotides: TGTGCCAGCAGTTTATCTTCGGGGGCTTCTGGCTACACCTTC.

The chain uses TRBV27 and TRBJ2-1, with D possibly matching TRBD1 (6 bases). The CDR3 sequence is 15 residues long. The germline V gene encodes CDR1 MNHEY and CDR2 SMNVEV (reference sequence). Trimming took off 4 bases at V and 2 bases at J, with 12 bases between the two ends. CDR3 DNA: TGTGCCAGCAGTTGGACAGTAGGGGCCTACAATGAGCAGTTCTTC. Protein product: CASSWTVGAYNEQFF.

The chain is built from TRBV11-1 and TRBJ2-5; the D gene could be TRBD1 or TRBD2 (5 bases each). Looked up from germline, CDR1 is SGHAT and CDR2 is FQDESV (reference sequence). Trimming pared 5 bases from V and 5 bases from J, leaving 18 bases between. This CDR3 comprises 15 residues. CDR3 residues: CASSPGPHGKETQYF. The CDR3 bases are TGTGCCAGCAGCCCGGGACCCCACGGGAAGGAGACCCAGTACTTC.

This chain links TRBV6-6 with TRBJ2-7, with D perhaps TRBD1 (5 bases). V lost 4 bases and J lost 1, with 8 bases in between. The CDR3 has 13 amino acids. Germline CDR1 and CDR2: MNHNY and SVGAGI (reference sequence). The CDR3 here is CASSSRQSYEQYF. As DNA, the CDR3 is TGTGCCAGCAGTTCCCGACAGTCCTACGAGCAGTACTTC.

The DNA for the CDR3 is TGTGCCAGCAGTCCCCCCCCCAGCCGGGTCAATTCACCCCTCCACTTT. Protein product: CASSPPPSRVNSPLHF. The rearrangement links TRBV27 to TRBJ1-6, with D unresolved. The V end was cut by 5 bases, the J end by 7 bases, with 18 bases between. There are 16 residues in the CDR3. Germline-derived CDR1 and CDR2 are MNHEY and SMNVEV (reference sequence).

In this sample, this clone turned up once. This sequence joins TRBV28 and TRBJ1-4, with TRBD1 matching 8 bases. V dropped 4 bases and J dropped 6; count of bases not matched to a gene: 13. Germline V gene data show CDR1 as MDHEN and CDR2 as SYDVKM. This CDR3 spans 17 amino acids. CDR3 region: CASSSVRQGSPDEKLFF. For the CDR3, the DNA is TGTGCCAGCAGTTCCGTCCGACAGGGGAGTCCGGATGAAAAACTGTTTTTT.

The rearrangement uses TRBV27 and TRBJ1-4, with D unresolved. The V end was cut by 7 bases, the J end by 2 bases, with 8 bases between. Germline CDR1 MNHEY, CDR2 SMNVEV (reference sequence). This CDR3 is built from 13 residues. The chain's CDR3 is CASKTSTNEKLFF. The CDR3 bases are TGTGCCAGCAAGACAAGTACTAATGAAAAACTGTTTTTT.

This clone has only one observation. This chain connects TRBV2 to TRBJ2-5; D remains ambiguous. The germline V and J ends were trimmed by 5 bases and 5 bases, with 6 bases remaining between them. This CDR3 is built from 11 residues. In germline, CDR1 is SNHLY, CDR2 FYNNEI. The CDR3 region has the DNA TGTGCCAGCAGTTGGTCGGAGACCCAGTACTTC. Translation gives CASSWSETQYF.

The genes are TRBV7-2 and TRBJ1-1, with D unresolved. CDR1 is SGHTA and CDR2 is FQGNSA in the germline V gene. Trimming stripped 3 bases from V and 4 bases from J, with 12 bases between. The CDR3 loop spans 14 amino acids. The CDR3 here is CASSFDGVGTEAFF. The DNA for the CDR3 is TGTGCCAGCAGCTTTGACGGGGTCGGCACTGAAGCTTTCTTT.

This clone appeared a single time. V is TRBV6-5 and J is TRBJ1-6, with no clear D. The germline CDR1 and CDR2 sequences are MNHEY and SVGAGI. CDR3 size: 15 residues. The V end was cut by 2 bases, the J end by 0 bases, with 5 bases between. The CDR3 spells CASSYEVSYNSPLHF. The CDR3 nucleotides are TGTGCCAGCAGTTACGAGGTCTCCTATAATTCACCCCTCCACTTT.